This T cell receptor (beta chain) was recovered during a study of blood T cells in healthy people across ages. Alongside a J-beta primer mix, a sample-barcoded 5' primer served in a second PCR lasting roughly 6 to 12 cycles. TCRdb analysed the 5' RACE reads with MiXCR anew, one entry per CDR3 protein. The sample shows about 1.8 million distinct CDR3 sequences, about 50% of them seen only once. This clonotype was seen only once. Between the trimmed V and J ends, which lost 4 bases and 1 base, there was a span of 8 bases. The CDR3 has 13 residues. Germline V gene lookup returns CDR1 SGHRS and CDR2 YFSETQ.

V usage is TRBV5-1 and J usage is TRBJ1-1; TRBD1 is a possible D gene (5 bases). Sequencing input: blood. The receptor was isolated from a woman between 40 and 50 years old in good health. The CDR3 loop reads CASSTGQNTEAFF. The CDR3 coding sequence is TGCGCCAGCAGCACCGGACAGAACACTGAAGCTTTCTTT.